Listed below are T cell receptor beta chains from one sample, sequenced in a study of long-term antiretroviral therapy in people with HIV. The method was immunoSEQ multiplex PCR; TCRdb's version includes in-frame clones alone and lacks a portion of them. The data show around 13,000 clones, 76% seen once. The input for sequencing was unsorted PBMCs, taken 3.1 years after starting antiretroviral therapy. These receptors were obtained from a man aged 35-49 years with HIV. CDR3s include the opening cysteine and the closing phenylalanine or tryptophan. D genes are given only for firm matches. Size is omitted from some rows. Given values are once, few, many or a class for expanded clones.

TRBJ2-1 - TRBV4-1 - TGCGCCAGCAGCCAAGACTGGGGAGACAATGAGCAGTTCTTC CASSQDWGDNEQFF
TRBJ2-7 once TRBV11-2 - TGTGCCAGCAGCTTAGGGTCGAACACCTACGAGCAGTACTTC CASSLGSNTYEQYF
TRBJ2-7 - TRBV6-4 - TGTGCCAGCAGTGAAGAGGGATCCTTCTACGAGCAGTACTTC CASSEEGSFYEQYF
TRBJ1-1 - TRBV4-1 - TGCGCCAGCAGCCAATCGGGACAACTGAACACTGAAGCTTTCTTT CASSQSGQLNTEAFF
TRBJ1-1 - TRBV18 - TGTGCCAGCTCACCACCCCTGAAAGGGCGAACTGAAGCTTTCTTT CASSPPLKGRTEAFF
TRBJ1-1 - TRBV18 - TGTGCCAGCTCACAACAGGAGAGCACTGAAGCTTTCTTT CASSQQESTEAFF
TRBJ2-7 once TRBV5-4 - TGTGCCAGCAGCTCCGGGACGGGTGCGTACGAGCAGTACTTC CASSSGTGAYEQYF
TRBJ1-5 few TRBV11-2 - TGTGCCAGCAGCTTCGGGGGGAGTCAGCCCCAGCATTTT CASSFGGSQPQHF
TRBJ1-1 - TRBV30 - TGTGCACTCGGTCAGGGGACTGAAGCTTTCTTT CALGQGTEAFF
TRBJ1-2 - TRBV11-3 TRBD1 TGTGCCAGCAGCCCCTGGGACAGCCGGGACAACTATGGCTACACCTTC CASSPWDSRDNYGYTF
TRBJ2-1 - TRBV7-9 TRBD2 TGTGCCAGCAGCTTTGGCGGGGGGACCTACAATGAGCAGTTCTTC CASSFGGGTYNEQFF
TRBJ2-7 - TRBV7-3 TRBD1 TGTGCCAGCAGCTTCCTCCCCGCCGGGACAGGGGGGGACGAGCAGTACTTC CASSFLPAGTGGDEQYF
TRBJ1-2 - TRBV18 - TGTGCCAGCTCACTAACCGAAGCCGCGGGACCCGGTTCTTGGGACTATGGCTACACCTTC CASSLTEAAGPGSWDYGYTF
TRBJ1-2 - TRBV27 - TGTGCCAGCAGTCAGTTGGAACTCGGGACCAAAGGCTACACCTTC CASSQLELGTKGYTF
TRBJ2-7 - TRBV7-9 TRBD1 TGTGCCAGCAGCCCAGGGGGCTGGACGTACGAGCAGTACTTC CASSPGGWTYEQYF
TRBJ2-7 - TRBV7-9 - TGTGCCAGCAGCTTGGGATTCACGGGCTACGAGCAGTACTTC CASSLGFTGYEQYF
TRBJ2-7 - TRBV6-6 TRBD2 TGTGCCAGCAGTTACTCAGGGACTAGCCAAGAGCAGTACTTC CASSYSGTSQEQYF
TRBJ1-5 - TRBV9 - TGTGCCAGCAGCCCCACCGGAAGCAATCAGCCCCAGCATTTT CASSPTGSNQPQHF
TRBJ1-2 - TRBV30 - TGTGCCTGGAGCCCAGGGCTCGGTGGCTACACCTTC CAWSPGLGGYTF
TRBJ2-7 - TRBV18 - TGTGCCAGCTCCCCTCTAGCGAAGTCCTACGAGCAGTACTTC CASSPLAKSYEQYF
TRBJ1-1 - TRBV30 - TGTGCCTGTGCCGTCCTTTTGGAAGCTTTCTTT CACAVLLEAFF
TRBJ2-7 - TRBV2 TRBD1 TGTGCCAGCAGTGAAGCGGCTCAACAGGGGGCCTACGAGCAGTACTTC CASSEAAQQGAYEQYF
TRBJ1-6 - TRBV2 TRBD1 TGTGCCAGCAGTCCCGACAGGGAGGGGAATTCACCCCTCCACTTT CASSPDREGNSPLHF
TRBJ2-3 - TRBV11-2 - TGTGCCAGCAGCTATGTCACAGATACGCAGTATTTT CASSYVTDTQYF
TRBJ2-3 - TRBV4-1 TRBD2 TGCGCCAGCAGCCCTCCGGGAGGAGCGGGGGGGCGAGATACGCAGTATTTT CASSPPGGAGGRDTQYF
TRBJ1-3 - TRBV27 - TGTGCCAGCAGTTTAGGGGGGCCTGGAAACACCATATATTTT CASSLGGPGNTIYF
TRBJ1-5 - TRBV6-5 - TGTGCCAGCAGTTACCGGCAGGCCAATCAGCCCCAGCATTTT CASSYRQANQPQHF
TRBJ2-7 few TRBV5-4 TRBD1 TGTGCCAGCAGCTTAGGACAGGGGGGAGTAGGGCAGTACTTC CASSLGQGGVGQYF
TRBJ1-2 few TRBV30 - TGTGCCTGGACCCCTCGACAATGGGCGAGTAGCTATGGCTACACCTTC CAWTPRQWASSYGYTF
TRBJ1-1 - TRBV6-6 TRBD1 TGTGCCAGCAGTAACCCCGGGACAGGGGATGAAGCTTTCTTT CASSNPGTGDEAFF
TRBJ2-7 few TRBV2 - TGTGCCAGCAGCTCCGGGGGAAGGGAGCAGTACTTC CASSSGGREQYF
TRBJ2-7 - TRBV7-9 - TGTGCCAGCAGCTTAAACCAGGGGCACGAGCAGTACTTC CASSLNQGHEQYF
TRBJ1-3 - TRBV6-5 - TGTGCCAGCAGTTACTCGAACAGGGCCTCTGGAAACACCATATATTTT CASSYSNRASGNTIYF
TRBJ1-4 - TRBV29-1 - TGCAGCGTTGTAGGGGGGCAGGGAGGACTGTTTTTT CSVVGGQGGLFF
TRBJ1-1 - TRBV5-1 - TGCGCCAGCAGCTTGGGGGGGCACATGAACACTGAAGCTTTCTTT CASSLGGHMNTEAFF
TRBJ2-4 - TRBV7-9 TRBD2 TGTGCCAGCAGCTTAGGCGGGGGGCCGAGGGACATTCAGTACTTC CASSLGGGPRDIQYF
TRBJ1-1 - TRBV6-6 TRBD1 TGTGCCAGCAGTTTTAGCCAGGGGGCGGGCACTGAAGCTTTCTTT CASSFSQGAGTEAFF
TRBJ2-6 - TRBV14 TRBD2 TGTGCCAGCTCCGTGAGGGGCGGGGGCTCTGGGGCCAACGTCCTGACTTTC CASSVRGGGSGANVLTF
TRBJ1-1 few TRBV11-2 TRBD1 TGTGCCAGCAGCTTATTAAGGACAGGGGGCACTGAAGCTTTCTTT CASSLLRTGGTEAFF
TRBJ1-6 - TRBV10-3 TRBD1 TGTGCCACCAACAACAGGGGTCTTAATTCACCCCTCCACTTT CATNNRGLNSPLHF
TRBJ2-1 - TRBV29-1 - TGCAGCGTTGGGCAGGGGACGTACAATGAGCAGTTCTTC CSVGQGTYNEQFF
TRBJ1-4 - TRBV27 - TGTGCCAGCAGTGCCTACAGGGCCAGCGCGTATGAAAAACTGTTTTTT CASSAYRASAYEKLFF
TRBJ1-4 - TRBV30 - TGTGCCTGGAGCGGGCAGATTAATGAAAAACTGTTTTTT CAWSGQINEKLFF
TRBJ1-6 - TRBV5-1 - TGCGCCAGCAGCTTAGGAGTGGGGGATTCACCCCTCCACTTT CASSLGVGDSPLHF
TRBJ2-1 - TRBV4-1 - TGCGCCAGCAGCCAAGGTCGGGCCTTGAATTTGTACAATGAGCAGTTCTTC CASSQGRALNLYNEQFF
TRBJ2-1 - TRBV30 - TGTGCCTGGCGGAGTTACAATGAGCAGTTCTTC CAWRSYNEQFF
TRBJ2-1 - TRBV5-1 TRBD1 TGCGCCAGCAGCTACGGGACAGGGGGCAATGAGCAGTTCTTC CASSYGTGGNEQFF
TRBJ2-7 few TRBV5-1 TRBD2 TGCGCCAGCAGCTTGGTAGCTAGCGGGGGGGCGAGGGCCTACGAGCAGTACTTC CASSLVASGGARAYEQYF
TRBJ2-1 - TRBV5-6 - TGTGCCAGCAGCTTGATGGTGTACAATGAGCAGTTCTTC CASSLMVYNEQFF
TRBJ1-2 - TRBV29-1 - TGCAGCGTTCTAGAGGACTATGGCTACACCTTC CSVLEDYGYTF